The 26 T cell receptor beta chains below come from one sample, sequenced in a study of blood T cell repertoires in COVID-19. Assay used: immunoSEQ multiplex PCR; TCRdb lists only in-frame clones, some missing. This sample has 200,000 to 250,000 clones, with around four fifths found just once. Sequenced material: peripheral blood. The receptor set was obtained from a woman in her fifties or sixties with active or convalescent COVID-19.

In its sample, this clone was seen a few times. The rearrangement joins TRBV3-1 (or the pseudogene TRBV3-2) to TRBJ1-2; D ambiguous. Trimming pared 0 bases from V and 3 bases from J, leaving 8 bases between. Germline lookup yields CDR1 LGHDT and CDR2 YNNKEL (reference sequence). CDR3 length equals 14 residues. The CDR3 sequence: CASSQDAGYYGYTF. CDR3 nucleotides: TGTGCCAGCAGCCAAGATGCCGGGTACTATGGCTACACCTTC.

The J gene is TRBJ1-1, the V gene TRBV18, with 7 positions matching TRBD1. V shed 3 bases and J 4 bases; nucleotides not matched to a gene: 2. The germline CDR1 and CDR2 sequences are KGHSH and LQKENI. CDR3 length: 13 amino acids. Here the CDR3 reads CASSPQGGTEAFF. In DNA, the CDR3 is TGTGCCAGCTCACCCCAGGGGGGCACTGAAGCTTTCTTT.

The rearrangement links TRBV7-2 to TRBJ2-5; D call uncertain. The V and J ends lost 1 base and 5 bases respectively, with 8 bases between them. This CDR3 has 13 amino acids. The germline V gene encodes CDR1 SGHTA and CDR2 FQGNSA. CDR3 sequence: CASSLGPRETQYF. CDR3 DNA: TGTGCCAGCAGCTTAGGACCGCGGGAGACCCAGTACTTC.

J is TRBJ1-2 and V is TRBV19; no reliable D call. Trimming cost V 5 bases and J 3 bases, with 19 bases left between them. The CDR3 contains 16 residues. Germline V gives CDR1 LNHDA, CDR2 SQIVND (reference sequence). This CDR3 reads CASSWPEISVYYGYTF. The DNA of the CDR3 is TGTGCCAGTAGTTGGCCCGAAATATCAGTCTACTATGGCTACACCTTC.

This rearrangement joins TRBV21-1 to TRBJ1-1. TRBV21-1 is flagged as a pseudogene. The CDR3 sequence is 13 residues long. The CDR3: CASKLLTNTEAFF. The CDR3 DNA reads TGTGCCAGCAAGCTCCTCACGAACACTGAAGCTTTCTTT.

The CDR3 DNA sequence: TGTGCCAGCAGCCCCAGGACAGGGAGCTACGAGCAGTACTTC. Its protein product is CASSPRTGSYEQYF. The V call is TRBV7-9, the J call TRBJ2-7; 8 bases are a match to TRBD1. The CDR3 has 14 amino acids. The ends lost 5 bases at V and 3 bases at J; junction bases unmatched: 6. CDR1 is SEHNR, CDR2 FQNEAQ, per germline (reference sequence).

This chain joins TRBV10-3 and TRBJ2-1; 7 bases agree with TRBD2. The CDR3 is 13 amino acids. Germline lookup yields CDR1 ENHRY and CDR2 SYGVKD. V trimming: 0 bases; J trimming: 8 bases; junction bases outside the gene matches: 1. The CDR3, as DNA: TGTGCCATCAGTGAGTCGGGAGGGGATGAGCAGTTCTTC. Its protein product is CAISESGGDEQFF.

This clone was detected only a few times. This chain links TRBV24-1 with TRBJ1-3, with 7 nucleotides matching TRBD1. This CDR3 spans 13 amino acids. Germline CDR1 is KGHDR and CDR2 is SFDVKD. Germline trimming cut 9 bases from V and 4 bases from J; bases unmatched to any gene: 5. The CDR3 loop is CATQQGQGNTIYF. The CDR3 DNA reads TGTGCCACCCAACAGGGACAGGGAAACACCATATATTTT.

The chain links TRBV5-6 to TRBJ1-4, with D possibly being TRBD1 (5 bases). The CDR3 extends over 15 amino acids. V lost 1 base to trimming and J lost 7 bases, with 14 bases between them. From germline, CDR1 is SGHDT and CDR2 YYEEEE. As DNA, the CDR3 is TGTGCCAGCAGCTTGAGACAGCTATTAGGTGAAAAACTGTTTTTT. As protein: CASSLRQLLGEKLFF.

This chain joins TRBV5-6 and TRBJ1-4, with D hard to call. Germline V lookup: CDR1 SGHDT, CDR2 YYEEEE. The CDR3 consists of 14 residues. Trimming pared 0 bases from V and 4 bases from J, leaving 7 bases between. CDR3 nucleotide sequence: TGTGCCAGCAGCTTGGGGCGGATTAATGAAAAACTGTTTTTT. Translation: CASSLGRINEKLFF.

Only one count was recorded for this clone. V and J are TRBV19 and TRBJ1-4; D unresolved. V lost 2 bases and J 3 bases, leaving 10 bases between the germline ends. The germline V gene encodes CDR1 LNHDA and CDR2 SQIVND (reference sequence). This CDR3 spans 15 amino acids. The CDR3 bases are TGTGCCAGTAGTATAACCCGACGGGCTAATGAAAAACTGTTTTTT. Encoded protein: CASSITRRANEKLFF.

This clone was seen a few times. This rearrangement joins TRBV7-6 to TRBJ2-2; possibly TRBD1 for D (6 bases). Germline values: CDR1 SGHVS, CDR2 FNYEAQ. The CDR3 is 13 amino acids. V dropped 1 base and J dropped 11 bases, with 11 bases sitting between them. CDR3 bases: TGTGCCAGCAGCTTAGAAACAGGGCGAGAGCTGTTTTTT. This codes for CASSLETGRELFF.

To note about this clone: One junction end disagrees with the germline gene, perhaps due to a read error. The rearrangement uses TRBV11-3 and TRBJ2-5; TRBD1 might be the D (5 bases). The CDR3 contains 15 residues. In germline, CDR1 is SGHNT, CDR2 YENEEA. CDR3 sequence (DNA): TGTGCCAGCAGCTTAGGAGACAGTTCCCAAGAGAGCCAGTACTTC. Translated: CASSLGDSSQESQYF.

DNA for the CDR3: TGTGCCAGTATGGCCCGTGCAACTAATGAAAAACTGTTTTTT. Its protein is CASMARATNEKLFF. The chain recombines TRBV19 with TRBJ1-4; D is ambiguous. Germline CDR1 is LNHDA and CDR2 is SQIVND (reference sequence). This CDR3 is 14 amino acids long. Deletions cut 7 bases from V and 0 bases from J, with 9 bases between.

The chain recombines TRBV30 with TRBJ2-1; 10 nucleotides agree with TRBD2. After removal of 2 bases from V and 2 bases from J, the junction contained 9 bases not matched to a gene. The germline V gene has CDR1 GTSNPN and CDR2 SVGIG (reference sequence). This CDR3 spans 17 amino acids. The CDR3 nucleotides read TGTGCCTGGAGTCGTCACGTGACTAGCGGGCCCTACAATGAGCAGTTCTTC. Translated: CAWSRHVTSGPYNEQFF.

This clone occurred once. The chain's CDR3 is CASEVGPGGEQYF. DNA for the CDR3: TGCGCCAGCGAGGTGGGGCCGGGTGGCGAGCAGTACTTC. V is TRBV5-1 and J is TRBJ2-7, with D perhaps matching TRBD1 (5 bases). V was cut by 7 bases and J by 6 bases, with 17 bases left in between. The length of the CDR3 is 13 residues. Germline values: CDR1 SGHRS, CDR2 YFSETQ.

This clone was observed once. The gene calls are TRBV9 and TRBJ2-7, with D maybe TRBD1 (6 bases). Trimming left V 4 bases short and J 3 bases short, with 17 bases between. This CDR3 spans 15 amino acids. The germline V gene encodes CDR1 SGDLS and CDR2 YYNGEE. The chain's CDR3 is CASSHSQGRGYEQYF. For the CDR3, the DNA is TGTGCCAGCAGCCATTCACAGGGAAGAGGCTACGAGCAGTACTTC. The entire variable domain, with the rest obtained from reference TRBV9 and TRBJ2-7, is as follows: DSGVTQTPKHLITATGQRVTLRCSPRSGDLSVYWYQQSLDQGLQFLIQYYNGEERAKGNILERFSAQQFPDLHSELNLSSLELGDSALYFCASSHSQGRGYEQYFGPGTRLTVT.

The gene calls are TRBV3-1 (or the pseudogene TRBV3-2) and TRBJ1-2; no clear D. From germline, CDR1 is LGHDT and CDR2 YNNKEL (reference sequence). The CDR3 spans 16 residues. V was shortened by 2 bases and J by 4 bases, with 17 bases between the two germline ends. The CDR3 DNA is TGTGCCAGCAGCCAAAACTCGGGCGGGCGGAGCTATGGCTACACCTTC. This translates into CASSQNSGGRSYGYTF.

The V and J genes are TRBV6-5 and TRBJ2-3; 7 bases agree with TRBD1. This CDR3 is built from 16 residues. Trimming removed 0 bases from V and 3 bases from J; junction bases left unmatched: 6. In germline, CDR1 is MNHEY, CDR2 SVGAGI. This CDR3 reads CASSYSLTGETDTQYF. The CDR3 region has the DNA TGTGCCAGCAGTTACTCACTTACAGGGGAGACAGATACGCAGTATTTT.

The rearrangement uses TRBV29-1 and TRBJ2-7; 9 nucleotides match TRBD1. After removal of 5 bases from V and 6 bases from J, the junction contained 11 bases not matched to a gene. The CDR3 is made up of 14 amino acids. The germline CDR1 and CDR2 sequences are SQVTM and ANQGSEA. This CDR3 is CSVLAGTGSIEQYF. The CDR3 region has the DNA TGCAGCGTTTTAGCCGGGACAGGGTCCATCGAGCAGTACTTC.

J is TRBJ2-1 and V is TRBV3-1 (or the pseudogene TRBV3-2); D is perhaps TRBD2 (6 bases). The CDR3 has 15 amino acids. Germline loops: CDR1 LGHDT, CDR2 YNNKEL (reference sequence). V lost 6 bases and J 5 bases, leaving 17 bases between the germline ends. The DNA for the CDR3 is TGTGCCAGCAGTCTAGGCGGGGCAACCGACAATGAGCAGTTCTTC. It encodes CASSLGGATDNEQFF.

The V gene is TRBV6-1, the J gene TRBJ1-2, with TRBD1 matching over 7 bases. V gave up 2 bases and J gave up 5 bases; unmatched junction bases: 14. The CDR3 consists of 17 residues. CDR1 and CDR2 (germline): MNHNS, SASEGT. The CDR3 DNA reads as TGTGCCAGCAGTGAACTTCGACAGGGAGGAGCTGGGTATGGCTACACCTTC. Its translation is CASSELRQGGAGYGYTF.

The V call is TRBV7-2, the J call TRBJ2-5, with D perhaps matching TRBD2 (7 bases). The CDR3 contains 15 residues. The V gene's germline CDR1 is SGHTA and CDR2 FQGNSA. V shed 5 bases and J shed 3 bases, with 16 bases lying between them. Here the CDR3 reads CASSTTGGLEETQYF. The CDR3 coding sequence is TGTGCCAGCAGCACTACCGGGGGGCTAGAAGAGACCCAGTACTTC.

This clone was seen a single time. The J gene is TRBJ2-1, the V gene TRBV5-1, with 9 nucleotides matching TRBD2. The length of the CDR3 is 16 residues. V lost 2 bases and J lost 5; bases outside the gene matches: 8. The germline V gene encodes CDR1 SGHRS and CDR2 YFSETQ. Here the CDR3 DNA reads TGCGCCAGCAGCTTAAGCGGGAGGCGGACACACAATGAGCAGTTCTTC. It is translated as CASSLSGRRTHNEQFF.

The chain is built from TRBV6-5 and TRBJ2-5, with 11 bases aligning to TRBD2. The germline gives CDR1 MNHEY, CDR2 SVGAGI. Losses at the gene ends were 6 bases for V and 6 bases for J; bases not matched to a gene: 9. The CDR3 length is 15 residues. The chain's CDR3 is CASRLGTSGGKTQYF. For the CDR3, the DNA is TGTGCCAGCAGACTCGGAACTAGCGGGGGAAAGACCCAGTACTTC.

CDR3 amino acids: CASRTGGFDYGYTF. The CDR3 nucleotides read TGTGCCAGCAGGACGGGGGGATTTGACTATGGCTACACCTTC. J is TRBJ1-2 and V is TRBV28; a weak D match, TRBD1 (5 bases). There are 14 residues in the CDR3. CDR1 and CDR2 (germline): MDHEN, SYDVKM. V shed 6 bases and J shed 3 bases, with 14 bases lying between them.